This record concerns one TCR beta chain sequence. This clone was found many times. The antigen it binds to is not known. The read terminates 3 residues before the CDR3 end, so the remaining end is supplied by the germline J gene. Standard criteria were used to diagnose CVID, namely serum IgG, IgA and/or IgM reduced below the normal range together with specific antibody deficiency. There were 45 or so subjects in the CVID group (29 male and about 15 female), ranging in age from roughly 8 to 70 years, with a mean age of roughly 40. Predominantly Caucasian heritage was noted among both the CVID patients and the healthy controls. Replacement immunoglobulin therapy had been administered to all CVID subjects for at least one year at the time of study participation. No CVID subject was ill or taking immunomodulatory or immunosuppressive medication when blood was collected. Heparinized peripheral whole blood samples of roughly 5 to 8.5 ml were obtained from each donor. Genomic DNA from adults with common variable immune deficiency (CVID) and from healthy adult controls was used for sequencing of TCRbeta CDR3 repertoires. Diluted blood was subjected to density centrifugation over Hypaque 1077 or Ficoll-Paque for isolation of peripheral blood mononuclear cells. Unsorted mononuclear cells served as the source of genomic DNA, which was extracted either by Qiagen column purification or by a centrifugation-based method.

This sample stems from a study of T cell clonality in common variable immunodeficiency (dated by TCRdb to the mid-2010s). Findings and caveats that apply to the study as a whole: Fewer TCRbeta clones were shared among CVID subjects than among healthy controls (p < 0.0001). According to the authors, figuring out what caused the increased clonality in CVID would require sequencing the repertoires of T cell subpopulations. TCRbeta clonality was higher in CVID subjects than in healthy controls (t-test p = 0.018), and the increase was most characteristic of about a third of subjects. Reportedly, TCRbeta sequences from CVID had fewer deletions and N-nucleotide insertions, and highly modified clones with 13 or more V deletions were absent from CVID. Even though DNA input was the same, control samples had an average of about 80,000 unique sequences each, compared with approximately 30,000 in CVID samples. Patient heterogeneity within the CVID cohort put limits on correlating repertoire features with clinical complications.

CVID samples and control samples contributed equivalent amounts of genomic DNA as sequencing input. For every sample, a 60 bp segment covering the rearranged TCRbeta CDR3 region was amplified and then sequenced. TCRbeta amplification used the immunoSEQ assay, a bias-corrected multiplex PCR with high-throughput sequencing. From the authors' description of their analysis: Every unique nucleotide sequence counted as a clone and was annotated with V, D and J genes, copy number and frequency. Sequences were labeled productive if in frame, and non-productive if out of frame or containing stop codons. Clonality was calculated from Shannon's entropy as previously described. Mean CDR3 Kyte-Doolittle hydropathy was derived from the predicted amino acid sequences of productive clones. Hierarchical clustering of scaled V gene usage was performed with the R hclust function using Manhattan distance and complete linkage. To assess clone sharing by CDR3 amino acid sequence, 12 repertoires per group were resampled over 100 rounds. Repertoires were searched for 60 to 80 published EBV-specific and around 230 published CMV-specific TCRbeta sequences. Analysis left out two CVID samples that produced under 10,000 sequences, so 42 CVID repertoires remained. As stored in TCRdb, this immuneACCESS dataset retains in-frame rearrangements with V and J assigned. A fraction of the clones does not appear; measured against another copy, unresolved V genes explain less than half of the discrepancy, and the remainder lacks a known reason. Clone size and V and J calls were adopted from that table, with D and trimming inferred from the DNA. The sample features more than 20,000 clones, and none is a singleton. 2% to 2.5% of the sample is taken by the ten largest.

The CDR3 starts with the cysteine, ends with the phenylalanine, and has 15 residues. The DNA has 36 bases, all within the CDR3, and is read from base 1. The germline V end is reduced by 3 bases and the J end by 0 bases; junction bases left unmatched: 2. The germline V gene gives CDR1 as SGHVS and CDR2 as FNYEAQ. The chain uses TRBV7-6 and TRBJ1-5, with 7 bases matching TRBD1. Sequencing was done on a sample of peripheral blood mononuclear cells. This TCR came from a human donor with common variable immunodeficiency. The CDR3 protein sequence reads: CASSLGQNSNQPQHF. The sequenced part of the CDR3 DNA is TGTGCCAGCAGCTTGGGACAGAATAGCAATCAGCCC.